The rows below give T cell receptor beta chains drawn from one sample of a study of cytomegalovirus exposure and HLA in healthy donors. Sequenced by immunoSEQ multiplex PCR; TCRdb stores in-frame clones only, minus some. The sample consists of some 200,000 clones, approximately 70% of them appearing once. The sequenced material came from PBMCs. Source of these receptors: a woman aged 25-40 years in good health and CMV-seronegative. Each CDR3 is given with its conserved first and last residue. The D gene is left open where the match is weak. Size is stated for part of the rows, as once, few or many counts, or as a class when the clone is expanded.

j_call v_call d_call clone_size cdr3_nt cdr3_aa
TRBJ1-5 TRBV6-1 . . TGTGCCAGCAGTGAGGCCGGCGGCAGCAATCAGCCCCAGCATTTT CASSEAGGSNQPQHF
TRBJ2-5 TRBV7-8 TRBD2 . TGTGCCAGCAGCGCATCAGGACTAGCGGAAGAGACCCAGTACTTC CASSASGLAEETQYF
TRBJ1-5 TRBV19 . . TGTGCCAGTACCCTCCGCAGGACAGTCGGCAATCAGCCCCAGCATTTT CASTLRRTVGNQPQHF
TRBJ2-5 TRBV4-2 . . TGTGCCAGCAGCCATCAACTAGTGCAAGAGACCCAGTACTTC CASSHQLVQETQYF
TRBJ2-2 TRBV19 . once TGTGCCAGTAGGGGTAATGGACTCACCACCGGGGAGCTGTTTTTT CASRGNGLTTGELFF
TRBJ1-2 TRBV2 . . TGTGCCAGCAGATTTGGACAGAGCCCTAACTATGGCTACACCTTC CASRFGQSPNYGYTF
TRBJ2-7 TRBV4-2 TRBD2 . TGTGCCAGCAGCCCGTCCGGGAGGGCTGGGTCCTACGAGCAGTACTTC CASSPSGRAGSYEQYF
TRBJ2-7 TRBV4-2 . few TGTGCCAGCAGCCAGATGGCAGACTACGAGCAGTACTTC CASSQMADYEQYF
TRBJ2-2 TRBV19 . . TGTGCCAGTAGACTGGGGCGGCGGAACACCGGGGAGCTGTTTTTT CASRLGRRNTGELFF
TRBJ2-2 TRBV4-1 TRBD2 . TGCGCCAGCAGCCAAGATACTAGCGGGGCCGGGGAGCTGTTTTTT CASSQDTSGAGELFF
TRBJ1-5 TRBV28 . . TGTGCCAGCAGTTTATCTACCGGGGGGGCCCTGCCCCAGCATTTT CASSLSTGGALPQHF
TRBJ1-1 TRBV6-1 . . TGTGCCAGCAGAGGAAGCGGGAACACTGAAGCTTTCTTT CASRGSGNTEAFF
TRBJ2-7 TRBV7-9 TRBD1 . TGTGCCAGCAGCTTGGGGACAGGGATCACCTACGAGCAGTACTTC CASSLGTGITYEQYF
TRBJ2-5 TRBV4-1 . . TGCGCCAGCAGCCAAGGGGCCGCCTCGTCAGGGACTTCACAGACCCAGTACTTC CASSQGAASSGTSQTQYF
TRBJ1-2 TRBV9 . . TGTGCCAGCAGCGCGCCGCTTCAGGGTGGCTACACCTTC CASSAPLQGGYTF
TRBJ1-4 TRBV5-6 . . TGTGCCAGCAGCTTACAGGGCGTGGATGAAAAACTGTTTTTT CASSLQGVDEKLFF
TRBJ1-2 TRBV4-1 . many TGCGCCAGCAGCCAAGAATCCTCAGGGGCGCCCTATGGCTACACCTTC CASSQESSGAPYGYTF
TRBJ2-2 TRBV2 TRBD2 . TGTGCCAGCAGGACAGCACTAGCGGGAGGACAAAACACCGGGGAGCTGTTTTTT CASRTALAGGQNTGELFF
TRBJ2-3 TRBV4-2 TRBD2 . TGTGCCAGCAGCCGGGCGATGGAGGGACTAGCGGGAGGGAACACAGATACGCAGTATTTT CASSRAMEGLAGGNTDTQYF
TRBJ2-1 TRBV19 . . TGTGCCAGCTCACAGGGTTACAATGAGCAGTTCTTC CASSQGYNEQFF
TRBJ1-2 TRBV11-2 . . TGTGCCAGCGGGGGGAACTATGGCTACACCTTC CASGGNYGYTF
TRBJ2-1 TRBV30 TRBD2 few TGTGCCTGGAGTGTACTATTCGTGAGCGGGAGGGCCGGAGAGCAGTTCTTC CAWSVLFVSGRAGEQFF